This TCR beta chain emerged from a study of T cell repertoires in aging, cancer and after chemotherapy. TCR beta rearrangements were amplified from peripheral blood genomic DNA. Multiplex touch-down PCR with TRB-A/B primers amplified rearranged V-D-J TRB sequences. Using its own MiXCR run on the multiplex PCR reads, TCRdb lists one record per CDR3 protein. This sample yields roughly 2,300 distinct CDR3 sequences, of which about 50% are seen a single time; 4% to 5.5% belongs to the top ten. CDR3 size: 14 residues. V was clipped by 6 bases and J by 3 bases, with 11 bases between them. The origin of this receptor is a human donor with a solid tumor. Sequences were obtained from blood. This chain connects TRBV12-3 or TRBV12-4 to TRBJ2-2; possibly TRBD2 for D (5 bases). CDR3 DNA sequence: TGTGCCAGCAGCGGGGTTTCTTACACCGGGGAGCTGTTTTTT. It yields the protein CASSGVSYTGELFF.